This entry features one T cell receptor (beta chain) sequence. The V gene's germline CDR1 is KGHSH and CDR2 LQKENI. Between the trimmed V and J ends, which lost 2 bases and 3 bases, there was a span of 14 bases. The CDR3 covers 15 residues. This table comes from immunoSEQ multiplex PCR, and its TCRdb copy is limited to in-frame clones, with some not included. Here the sample spans 120,000 or so clones, 80% being singletons. The data originate from a study of blood T cell repertoires in COVID-19. Study overall: From T cells, B-cell-depleted T cells, or PBMCs came the material, which was cDNA or gDNA.

Sequenced material: peripheral blood. This chain uses TRBV18 with TRBJ2-7; D is perhaps TRBD2 (6 bases). The sequence was obtained from a human donor in a cohort sampled during active COVID-19. CDR3 in amino acids: CASSPNPGEVYEQYF. The CDR3, as DNA: TGTGCCAGCTCACCAAATCCGGGAGAGGTCTACGAGCAGTACTTC.